These T cell receptor beta chains were read from a single sample in a study of CD8 T cells in ankylosing spondylitis. TCRdb used MiXCR to reprocess the 5' RACE reads, holding one entry per CDR3 protein. This sample carries around 180,000 distinct CDR3 sequences, roughly 13% of them seen once, and the ten largest clones take approximately 10%. Sequenced input: blood, either unsorted or a sorted T cell fraction (not recorded which). The receptors here all came from a female donor with ankylosing spondylitis or in good health (not recorded which). The CDR3 runs from the conserved cysteine through the conserved F or W. D genes are given only for firm matches. Clone size is shown for a subset of rows, as once, few, many or a class of expanded clone.

d_call,v_call,j_call,clone_size,cdr3_aa,cdr3_nt
.,TRBV7-2,TRBJ2-3,few,CASGKYTDTQYF,TGTGCCAGCGGCAAGTACACAGATACGCAGTATTTT
TRBD2,TRBV7-6,TRBJ2-2,.,CASSLDGLAGAVTGELFF,TGTGCCAGCAGCTTAGATGGGCTAGCGGGAGCGGTCACCGGGGAGCTGTTTTTT
.,TRBV7-2,TRBJ1-2,few,CASSLVSVGLSYGYTF,TGTGCCAGCAGCTTAGTGTCCGTGGGGCTTAGCTATGGCTACACCTTC
TRBD1,TRBV29-1,TRBJ1-2,many,CSVRTGDNYGYTF,TGCAGCGTCCGGACAGGGGATAACTATGGCTACACCTTC
TRBD1,TRBV12-3/TRBV12-4,TRBJ2-2,many,CASSHWTGVGFGELFF,TGTGCCAGCAGCCATTGGACAGGAGTAGGATTCGGGGAGCTGTTTTTT
TRBD1,TRBV12-3/TRBV12-4,TRBJ1-4,many,CASSPRTGQTGFF,TGTGCCAGCAGTCCCCGGACAGGCCAGACTGGGTTTTTT
TRBD2,TRBV24-1,TRBJ2-3,many,CATSDPLGLAGADTQYF,TGTGCCACCAGTGATCCTTTGGGACTAGCGGGAGCAGATACGCAGTATTTT
.,TRBV5-1,TRBJ1-3,many,CASSLSGAIDGGNTIYF,TGCGCCAGCAGCTTATCCGGGGCCATAGACGGAGGAAACACCATATATTTT
.,TRBV5-1,TRBJ2-5,many,CASSFGSRKQETQYF,TGCGCCAGCAGCTTTGGTTCTCGAAAACAAGAGACCCAGTACTTC
TRBD2,TRBV7-2,TRBJ2-5,few,CASSPGLAGTTQYF,TGTGCCAGCAGCCCGGGACTAGCGGGAACGACCCAGTACTTC
.,TRBV5-1,TRBJ1-1,.,CASSLIRGGGTEAFF,TGCGCCAGCAGCTTGATAAGGGGGGGGGGCACTGAAGCTTTCTTT
.,TRBV5-1,TRBJ2-1,many,CASSLATLGVLNNEQFF,TGCGCCAGCAGCTTGGCCACTCTGGGGGTCCTGAACAATGAGCAGTTCTTC
TRBD1,TRBV30,TRBJ2-1,.,CASRDRGRDEQFF,TGTGCCTCCCGGGACAGGGGACGGGATGAGCAGTTCTTC
.,TRBV20-1,TRBJ1-2,.,CSASPPGQTPYGYTF,TGCAGTGCTAGCCCACCTGGACAGACCCCATATGGCTACACCTTC
TRBD1,TRBV7-2,TRBJ1-2,.,CASSLRQGASGGYTF,TGTGCCAGCAGCCTCCGACAGGGGGCGTCTGGCGGCTACACCTTC
.,TRBV13,TRBJ1-2,few,CASSSQGFGHGYTF,TGTGCCAGCAGCTCTCAGGGTTTCGGACATGGCTACACCTTC
.,TRBV12-3/TRBV12-4,TRBJ2-2,many,CASSPRTGELFF,TGTGCCAGCAGCCCAAGGACCGGGGAGCTGTTTTTT
.,TRBV7-9,TRBJ2-7,many,CASRLRPGHEQYF,TGTGCCAGCAGGCTTCGCCCGGGCCACGAGCAGTACTTC
.,TRBV12-3/TRBV12-4,TRBJ2-5,many,CASSSSGPEAKETQYF,TGTGCCAGCAGTTCCTCCGGCCCTGAGGCGAAAGAGACCCAGTACTTC
.,TRBV2,TRBJ1-1,many,CATRDSKNTEAFF,TGTGCCACCAGGGACTCCAAGAACACTGAAGCTTTCTTT
TRBD2,TRBV20-1,TRBJ2-3,many,CSAIAGVEPDTQYF,TGCAGTGCTATTGCGGGAGTAGAGCCAGATACGCAGTATTTT